This T cell receptor beta chain was recovered during a study of PD-1 blockade in classical Hodgkin lymphoma (dated by TCRdb to about 2020). Describing the broader study: Nivolumab dosing was 3 mg/kg intravenously every 2 weeks, continuing until either disease progression or unacceptable toxicity. A peripheral blood immune signature of response to PD-1 blockade in classical Hodgkin lymphoma was defined using TCR beta sequencing and CyTOF. General study outcomes and caveats: By C4D1, a significant rise was seen in CD4+ TCR diversity but not in CD8+ TCR diversity (p=0.0027 vs p=0.16), and the rise was most apparent among complete responders (p=0.02). Baseline diversity similar to that of newly diagnosed patients was observed in trial patients achieving complete response, whereas significantly lower diversity was observed in partial responders and progressors. The study covered only a single clinical trial cohort, and the causes of the repertoire differences, possibly disease activity or prior therapy, were still not defined. Lower diversity was observed in patients in whom nivolumab was started less than 1 year after ASCT, and these patients were excluded from later analyses so that confounding by immune reconstitution would be avoided. Newly diagnosed patients were reported to have lower baseline TCR diversity than healthy donors, and relapsed/refractory patients were reported to have lower baseline TCR diversity still.

This specimen's time point label, per the study, means: cycle 1 day 1 (C1D1), immediately before nivolumab initiation. Relapse after autologous stem cell transplantation had occurred in all trial patients, and cohorts A, B and C were distinguished by prior brentuximab vedotin exposure. The trial cohort was composed of 56 patients with relapsed/refractory classical Hodgkin lymphoma, for whom complete response, partial response or progressive disease was recorded as best overall response. Single-agent nivolumab was administered to trial patients in the multi-cohort phase II CheckMate 205 trial. An independent review committee assessed best overall response by applying the 2007 International Working Group response criteria. Trial PBMCs were collected just before the start of nivolumab (C1D1) and during therapy at cycle 2 day 1 and cycle 4 day 1. Peripheral blood was collected in 8 mL Vacutainer Cell Preparation Tubes, from which PBMCs were isolated by centrifugation and then cryopreserved.

As for this clone: No cognate antigen has been identified for it. The record has no base qualities; no much larger clone is one base away.

The Qiagen DNeasy kit was used to extract genomic DNA both from unsorted PBMCs and from the negatively selected CD4+ and CD8+ fractions. Amplification of TCR beta CDR3 regions was done by immunoSEQ multiplex PCR with primers that anneal to V and J segments. A synthetic immune receptor repertoire was used to minimize amplification bias, and remaining bias was computationally removed after sequencing. As for how the authors treated the data: Custom Python scripts were used to quantify repertoire diversity as the Shannon entropy index. The unsorted, CD4+ and CD8+ repertoires were each analyzed separately, with the exception of combined analyses, where CD4+ and CD8+ sequences were merged in silico. A clone counted as expanded when the clone's frequency after treatment rose at least 2-fold relative to C1D1, and clones undetected at baseline were given a pseudocount of 0.5. Singleton clones were defined as clones with 0 or 1 copy at C1D1, and non-singleton clones were defined as clones with 2 or more copies. Clones expanded in unsorted samples were assigned a CD4+, CD8+ or unknown annotation through matching of protein sequences in sorted samples from the same patient. Diversity changes from C1D1 to C4D1 were tested in paired samples using Wilcoxon tests. This immuneACCESS table, as held by TCRdb, lists in-frame sequences with V and J called but not all clones. Of the missing ones, under half trace to an unresolved V gene in checked studies; the others have no known cause. That table is the source of V, J and clone size, and D and trimming were worked out from the DNA. Here the sample has 43,000 or so clones; approximately 91% occur a single time. The ten largest clonotypes hold roughly 9.7% of the sample.

There are 14 amino acids in the CDR3, from cysteine to phenylalanine inclusive. Left in the record is the CDR3 DNA by itself, 42 bases read in frame from the first base. Trimming accounts for 6 bases at V and 4 bases at J, while the number of junction bases matched to no gene is 8. From a lookup of the germline V gene, CDR1 and CDR2 are MNHEY and SVGAGI. The sample in question was peripheral blood mononuclear cells (PBMCs), obtained at baseline. This receptor was taken from a human donor with classical Hodgkin lymphoma. Rearrangement joined TRBV6-5 to TRBJ2-7; 8 central nucleotides agree with TRBD1. The CDR3 reads as follows: CASSIRGRDYEQYF. Read as DNA, the sequence is TGTGCCAGCAGCATCAGGGGGCGCGATTACGAGCAGTACTTC.